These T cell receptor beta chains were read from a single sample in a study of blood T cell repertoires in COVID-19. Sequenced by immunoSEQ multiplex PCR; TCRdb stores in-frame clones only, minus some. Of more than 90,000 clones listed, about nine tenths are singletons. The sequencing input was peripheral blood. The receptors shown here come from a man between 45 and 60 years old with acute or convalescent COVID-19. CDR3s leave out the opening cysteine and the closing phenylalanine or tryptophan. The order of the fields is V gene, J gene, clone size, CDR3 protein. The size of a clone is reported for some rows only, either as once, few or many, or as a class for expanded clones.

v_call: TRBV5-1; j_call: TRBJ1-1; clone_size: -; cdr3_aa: ASRKQGSTEAF
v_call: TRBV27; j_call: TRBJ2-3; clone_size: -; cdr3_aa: ASSLSLSTGLAGGLDTQY
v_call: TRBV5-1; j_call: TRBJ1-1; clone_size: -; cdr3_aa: ASRAGVDTEAF
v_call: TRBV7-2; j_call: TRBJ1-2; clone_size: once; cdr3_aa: ASSSKASQGAGGYT
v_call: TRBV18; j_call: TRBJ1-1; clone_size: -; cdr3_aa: ASSPDRTNTEAF
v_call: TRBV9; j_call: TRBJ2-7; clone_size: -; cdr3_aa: ASSADREDYEQY
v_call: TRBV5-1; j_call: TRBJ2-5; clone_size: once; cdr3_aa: ASSLVGGARETQY
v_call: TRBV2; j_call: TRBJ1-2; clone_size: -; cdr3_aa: ASSEDRGDYGYT
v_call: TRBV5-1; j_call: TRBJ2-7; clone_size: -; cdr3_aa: ASSTGLAGGQYEQY
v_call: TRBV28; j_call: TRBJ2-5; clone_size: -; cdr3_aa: ASSPYATYQETQY
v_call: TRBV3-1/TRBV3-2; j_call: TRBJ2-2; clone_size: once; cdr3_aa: ASSQERSGRQGVRNTGELF
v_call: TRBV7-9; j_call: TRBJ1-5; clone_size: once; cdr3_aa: ASSSGQLRGPQH
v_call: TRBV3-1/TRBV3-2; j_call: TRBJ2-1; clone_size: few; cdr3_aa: ASSQGPTSTHEQF
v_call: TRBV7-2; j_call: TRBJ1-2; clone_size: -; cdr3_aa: ASSYRQFQYGYT
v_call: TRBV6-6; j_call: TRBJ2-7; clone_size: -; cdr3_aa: ASSLIPGQFPNLRVYEQY
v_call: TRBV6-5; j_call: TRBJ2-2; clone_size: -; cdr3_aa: ASMMGLATTGELF
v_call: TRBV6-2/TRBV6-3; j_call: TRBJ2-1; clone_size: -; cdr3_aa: ASSYGLRVAGMRHEQF
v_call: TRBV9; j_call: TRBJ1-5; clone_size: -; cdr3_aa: ASSVGTNSNQPQH
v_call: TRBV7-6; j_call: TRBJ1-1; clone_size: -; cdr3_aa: ASSLGTGLRNTEAF
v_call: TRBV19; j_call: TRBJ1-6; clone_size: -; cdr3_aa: ASSTTVYSYNSPLH
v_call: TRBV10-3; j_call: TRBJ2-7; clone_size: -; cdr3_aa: AISESFSYEQY
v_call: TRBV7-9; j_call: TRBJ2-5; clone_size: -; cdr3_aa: ASSLAGGEIQY
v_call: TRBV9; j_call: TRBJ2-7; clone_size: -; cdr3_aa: ASSVVEGAEQY
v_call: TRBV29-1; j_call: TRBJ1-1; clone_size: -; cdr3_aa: SVDGVAEAF
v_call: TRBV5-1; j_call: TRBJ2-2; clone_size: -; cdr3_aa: ASSTNRVTGELF
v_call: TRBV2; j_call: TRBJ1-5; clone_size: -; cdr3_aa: ASSGTGGSGQPQH
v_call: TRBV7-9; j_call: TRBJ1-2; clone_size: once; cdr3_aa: ASSFQGGSNYGYT
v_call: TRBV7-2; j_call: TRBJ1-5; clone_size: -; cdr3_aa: ASSLEGQGNQPQH
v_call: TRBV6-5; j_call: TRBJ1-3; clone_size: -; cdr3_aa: ASVPGSGNTIY
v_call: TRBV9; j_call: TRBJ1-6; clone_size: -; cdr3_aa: ASSVTGTSPLH
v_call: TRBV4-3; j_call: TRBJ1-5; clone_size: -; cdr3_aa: ASSQDPPRETFNQPQH
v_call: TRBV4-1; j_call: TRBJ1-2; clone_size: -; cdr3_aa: ASSQDPGLSGYT
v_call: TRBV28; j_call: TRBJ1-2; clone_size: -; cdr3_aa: ASSWTGNYGYT
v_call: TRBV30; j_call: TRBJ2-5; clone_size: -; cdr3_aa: AWSVLAGNQETQY
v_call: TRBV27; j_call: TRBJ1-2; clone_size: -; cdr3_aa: ASSYRGGSYGYT
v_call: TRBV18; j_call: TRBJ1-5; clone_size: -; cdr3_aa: ASSPRRDSGSGAQH
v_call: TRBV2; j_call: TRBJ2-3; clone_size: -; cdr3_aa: ASSGARGSTDTQY
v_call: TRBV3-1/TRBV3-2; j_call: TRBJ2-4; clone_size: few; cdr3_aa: ASSQDQTIY
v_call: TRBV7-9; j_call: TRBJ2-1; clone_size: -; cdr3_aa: ASSFPGGVNEQF
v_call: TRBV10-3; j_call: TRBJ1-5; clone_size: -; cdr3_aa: ATSQTGTSDNQPQH
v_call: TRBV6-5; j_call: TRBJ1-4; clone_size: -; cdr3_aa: ASRDRGNEKLF
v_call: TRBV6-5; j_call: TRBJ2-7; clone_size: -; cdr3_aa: ASSYRQRGEQY
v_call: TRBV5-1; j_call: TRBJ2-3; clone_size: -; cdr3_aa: ASSLEWGVRRDTQY
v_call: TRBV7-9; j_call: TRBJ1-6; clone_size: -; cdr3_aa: ASSSLVGSALH